The 31 T cell receptor beta chains given below trace back to one sample, sequenced in a study of T-cell memory formation after mild COVID-19. In TCRdb, the 5' RACE reads were re-called with MiXCR into one record per CDR3 protein. The sample records approximately 290,000 distinct CDR3 sequences, approximately 15% being singletons. The specimen sequenced was PBMCs or a T cell subset sorted from them (not recorded which). Source of these receptors: a man aged 18-30 years who had mild COVID-19 (a few samples of this study predate the infection). Cell type and time point are not known.

This clonotype was seen many times. The chain couples TRBV9 to TRBJ1-1; D ambiguous. The germline V gene encodes CDR1 SGDLS and CDR2 YYNGEE. Trimming stripped 0 bases from V and 1 base from J, with 7 bases between. The CDR3 totals 14 residues. The CDR3 loop is CASSVAWGNTEAFF. CDR3 in DNA: TGTGCCAGCAGCGTAGCTTGGGGGAACACTGAAGCTTTCTTT.

This clonotype has just a few counts. The rearrangement links TRBV9 to TRBJ2-7, with D possibly being TRBD1 (5 bases). Germline V gene lookup returns CDR1 SGDLS and CDR2 YYNGEE. V lost 3 bases and J lost 2, with 9 bases in between. The CDR3 is 13 amino acids. CDR3 DNA: TGTGCCAGCAGCGAGGGGCTCGCCTACGAGCAGTACTTC. Translating gives CASSEGLAYEQYF.

The chain employs TRBV5-1 and TRBJ1-2; 7 bases are a match to TRBD1. V was pared by 3 bases and J by 4 bases, with 6 bases of the junction left unmatched. Per the germline V gene, CDR1 is SGHRS and CDR2 is YFSETQ. The CDR3 loop spans 14 amino acids. The CDR3 DNA is TGCGCCAGCAGCTCATCAGGGGGAAGCTATGGCTACACCTTC. As protein: CASSSSGGSYGYTF.

This chain links TRBV15 with TRBJ1-6; D remains unclear. The germline V gene encodes CDR1 LNHNV and CDR2 YYDKDF (reference sequence). This CDR3 is built from 16 residues. The V end lost 5 bases, the J end lost 8 bases, and 19 bases lay between the germline ends. CDR3 residues: CATSASRTAKDSPLHF. CDR3 nucleotides: TGTGCCACCAGCGCCTCCCGGACGGCTAAAGATTCACCCCTCCACTTT.

This clonotype has more than one count but fewer than ten. The chain links TRBV7-3 to TRBJ2-2; 8 nucleotides match TRBD1. Per germline, CDR1 SGHTA and CDR2 FQGTGA. Trimming took 4 bases from V and 7 from J; bases not matched to a gene: 8. The CDR3 loop spans 15 amino acids. The CDR3 DNA sequence: TGTGCCAGCAGCTCCGCCAGGGGGCGGGACGGGGAGCTGTTTTTT. Its translation: CASSSARGRDGELFF. Full variable domain (outside the CDR3, taken from reference TRBV7-3 and TRBJ2-2): GAGVSQTPSNKVTEKGKYVELRCDPISGHTALYWYRQSLGQGPEFLIYFQGTGAADDSGLPNDRFFAVRPEGSVSTLKIQRTERGDSAVYLCASSSARGRDGELFFGEGSRLTVL.

The chain carries TRBV5-1 and TRBJ1-2; D is unclear. The V gene lost 4 bases and the J gene lost 4 bases, with 14 bases spanning the gap. The germline V gene has CDR1 SGHRS and CDR2 YFSETQ. The CDR3 is 14 residues long. The CDR3 protein is CASSRSESGYGYTF. The CDR3 DNA reads as TGCGCCAGCAGCCGGTCCGAGTCCGGCTATGGCTACACCTTC. The variable domain in full, completed from reference TRBV5-1 and TRBJ1-2, reads KAGVTQTPRYLIKTRGQQVTLSCSPISGHRSVSWYQQTPGQGLQFLFEYFSETQRNKGNFPGRFSGRQFSNSRSEMNVSTLELGDSALYLCASSRSESGYGYTFGSGTRLTVV.

This chain connects TRBV20-1 to TRBJ2-7; TRBD1 matches 7 bases. V gave up 3 bases and J gave up 2 bases; unmatched junction bases: 10. There are 15 residues in the CDR3. Germline-derived CDR1 and CDR2 are DFQATT and SNEGSKA (reference sequence). CDR3 amino acids: CSARPTQGFAYEQYV. CDR3 sequence (DNA): TGCAGTGCTAGGCCCACACAGGGGTTCGCCTACGAGCAGTACGTC.

This clonotype was counted ten times or more. The chain employs TRBV7-2 and TRBJ2-3; the D gene is possibly TRBD1 (5 bases). The CDR3 loop spans 16 amino acids. Looked up from germline, CDR1 is SGHTA and CDR2 is FQGNSA. Trimming cost V 2 bases and J 4 bases, with 16 bases left between them. As DNA, the CDR3 is TGTGCCAGCAGCTTAAGGGGTTACCATGGATCAGATACGCAGTATTTT. This codes for CASSLRGYHGSDTQYF.

This clonotype was picked up a small number of times. This sequence joins TRBV6-6 and TRBJ2-3; D may match TRBD1 or TRBD2 (5 bases each). V was shortened by 1 base and J by 6 bases, with 11 bases between the two germline ends. This CDR3 spans 14 amino acids. Germline CDR1 is MNHNY and CDR2 is SVGAGI (reference sequence). This chain's CDR3 is CASSYWGERDTQYF. As DNA, the CDR3 is TGTGCCAGCAGTTACTGGGGCGAGCGGGATACGCAGTATTTT.

The chain couples TRBV7-2 to TRBJ2-1; D gene ambiguous. Germline V CDR1 and CDR2: SGHTA, FQGNSA. CDR3 length equals 13 residues. With 1 base removed from V and 5 bases from J, the gap between germline ends came to 6 bases. The CDR3 spells CASSLGIHNEQFF. The CDR3 DNA reads as TGTGCCAGCAGCTTAGGGATACACAATGAGCAGTTCTTC.

The chain uses TRBV9 and TRBJ2-3; TRBD2 matches 8 bases. Trimming cost V 0 bases and J 3 bases; bases outside gene matches: 3. The CDR3 covers 15 residues. Germline V gene lookup returns CDR1 SGDLS and CDR2 YYNGEE. The CDR3 protein is CASSVVERGTDTQYF. DNA of the CDR3: TGTGCCAGCAGCGTAGTGGAGCGGGGGACAGATACGCAGTATTTT.

The genes are TRBV28 and TRBJ2-2; the match to TRBD1 covers 8 bases. Germline CDR1 and CDR2: MDHEN and SYDVKM. The CDR3 has 15 amino acids. After removal of 10 bases from V and 0 bases from J, the junction contained 7 bases not matched to a gene. DNA of the CDR3: TGTGCCACCCCAGGACAGGGAGCGAACACCGGGGAGCTGTTTTTT. Translated, it gives CATPGQGANTGELFF.

In this sample, this clonotype turned up many times. This chain uses TRBV23-1 with TRBJ2-3; D not certain. TRBV23-1 is classed as an ORF, of uncertain function. The CDR3 covers 13 residues. Trimming pared 2 bases from V and 4 bases from J, leaving 7 bases between. The DNA of the CDR3 is TGCGCCAGCAGTCAAGAAGTCCCAGATACGCAGTATTTT. As protein: CASSQEVPDTQYF.

This clonotype was found a few times. This sequence joins TRBV4-2 and TRBJ2-6; D is unclear. The CDR3 runs to 16 residues. Trimming stripped 0 bases from V and 4 bases from J, with 10 bases between. Germline CDR1 is LGHNA and CDR2 is YNFKEQ. CDR3 amino acids: CASSQDESGGANVLTF. For the CDR3, the DNA is TGTGCCAGCAGCCAAGATGAATCCGGAGGGGCCAACGTCCTGACTTTC.

There are a few counts of this clonotype. The V call is TRBV5-5, the J call TRBJ2-5, with D uncertain. Germline V gene data show CDR1 as SGHKS and CDR2 as YYEKEE (reference sequence). V dropped 6 bases and J dropped 3 bases, with 15 bases sitting between them. The CDR3 loop spans 14 amino acids. DNA of the CDR3: TGTGCCAGCAACTTCGGGTTGGCAGAAGAGACCCAGTACTTC. Residues: CASNFGLAEETQYF. Full variable domain (outside the CDR3, taken from reference TRBV5-5 and TRBJ2-5): DAGVTQSPTHLIKTRGQQVTLRCSPISGHKSVSWYQQVLGQGPQFIFQYYEKEERGRGNFPDRFSARQFPNYSSELNVNALLLGDSALYLCASNFGLAEETQYFGPGTRLLVL.

This clonotype occurred a few times. This chain connects TRBV28 to TRBJ1-2; the D is unclear. The CDR3 has 13 residues. V was pared by 2 bases and J by 4 bases, with 8 bases between. Germline V gives CDR1 MDHEN, CDR2 SYDVKM. The chain's CDR3 is CASSLATPYGYTF. Written as DNA, the CDR3 is TGTGCCAGCAGTTTAGCGACACCCTATGGCTACACCTTC.

This clonotype occurred a few times. This chain joins TRBV7-9 and TRBJ1-2; 8 bases fit TRBD1. Per germline, CDR1 SEHNR and CDR2 FQNEAQ (reference sequence). The CDR3 extends over 15 amino acids. After removal of 0 bases from V and 10 bases from J, the junction contained 10 bases not matched to a gene. CDR3 loop: CASSLALAGGADYTF. The CDR3, as DNA: TGTGCCAGCAGCTTAGCTTTGGCAGGGGGCGCCGACTACACCTTC.

By sample share, this clonotype is large (0.1 to 1%). The rearrangement links TRBV27 to TRBJ2-1; 8 nucleotides match TRBD2. This CDR3 is 12 amino acids long. The V gene end was trimmed by 10 bases and the J gene end by 15 bases; junction bases not matched to a gene: 14. Germline loops: CDR1 MNHEY, CDR2 SMNVEV (reference sequence). This chain's CDR3 is CATGTRGGGRFF. The CDR3 region has the DNA TGTGCCACCGGGACTAGAGGGGGGGGTCGGTTCTTC.

The table lists this clonotype with many counts. The chain has TRBV9 and TRBJ1-1; a weak D match, TRBD1 (6 bases). Deletions cut 0 bases from V and 4 bases from J, with 13 bases between. CDR3 length: 15 residues. CDR1 SGDLS and CDR2 YYNGEE come from the germline V gene. The CDR3 DNA follows: TGTGCCAGCAGCGTAGGCTCGCCGGGGGCCACTGAAGCTTTCTTT. Its protein product is CASSVGSPGATEAFF.

The chain joins TRBV11-2 to TRBJ2-5, with TRBD1 matching 10 bases. The germline V gene encodes CDR1 SGHAT and CDR2 FQNNGV. The V segment lost 5 bases and the J segment 5 bases; nucleotides outside the gene matches: 11. The CDR3 runs to 16 residues. As DNA, the CDR3 is TGTGCCAGCAGCCCCTTCGGGGGACAGGGGACCGAGACCCAGTACTTC. Protein: CASSPFGGQGTETQYF.

This clonotype has a handful of counts. The rearrangement joins TRBV25-1 to TRBJ1-2; D is possibly TRBD1 (5 bases). The V and J ends lost 6 bases and 8 bases respectively, with 16 bases between them. The germline V gene has CDR1 MGHDK and CDR2 SYGVNS. The CDR3 length is 13 residues. The CDR3 nucleotides read TGTGCCAGCAGACAAACAGGACGAGGGGGCTACACCTTC. It specifies CASRQTGRGGYTF.

The chain couples TRBV30 to TRBJ2-7; 7 nucleotides align to TRBD2. CDR1 is GTSNPN and CDR2 is SVGIG in the germline V gene (reference sequence). This CDR3 contains 12 residues. With 3 bases clipped from V and 5 bases from J, the junction kept 4 bases outside the gene matches. The CDR3 loop is CAWSRGVHEQYF. The CDR3 DNA reads TGTGCCTGGAGCCGGGGGGTCCACGAGCAGTACTTC.

This clonotype was observed a handful of times. The chain has TRBV7-6 and TRBJ2-3, with 7 bases aligning to TRBD2. The V segment lost 4 bases and the J segment 2 bases; nucleotides outside the gene matches: 6. The CDR3 extends over 15 amino acids. CDR1 and CDR2 (germline): SGHVS, FNYEAQ. The CDR3 region is CASSSWDYTTDTQYF. CDR3 DNA: TGTGCCAGCAGCTCCTGGGACTACACCACAGATACGCAGTATTTT.

The chain employs TRBV5-1 and TRBJ1-1, with 7 bases fitting TRBD1. Per germline, CDR1 SGHRS and CDR2 YFSETQ. CDR3 length: 15 residues. J gave up 0 bases and V 4 bases, and 6 bases lay outside the gene matches. Written as DNA, the CDR3 is TGCGCCAGCAGCCCGGGACAGCTAATGAACACTGAAGCTTTCTTT. This translates into CASSPGQLMNTEAFF. The whole variable domain, filled in from reference TRBV5-1 and TRBJ1-1, reads KAGVTQTPRYLIKTRGQQVTLSCSPISGHRSVSWYQQTPGQGLQFLFEYFSETQRNKGNFPGRFSGRQFSNSRSEMNVSTLELGDSALYLCASSPGQLMNTEAFFGQGTRLTVV.

The genes are TRBV5-4 and TRBJ1-4, with TRBD1 identical over 7 bases. The J segment lost 3 bases and the V segment lost 1 base, leaving 6 bases of the junction unmatched. The CDR3 runs 16 residues. Germline V CDR1 and CDR2: SGHNT, YYREEE (reference sequence). The CDR3 DNA is TGTGCCAGCAGCTTGAAAAGGAGGGGGCCTAATGAAAAACTGTTTTTT. Protein product: CASSLKRRGPNEKLFF.

This clonotype came up a few times. The chain is built from TRBV7-2 and TRBJ2-1, with D uncertain. The length of the CDR3 is 14 residues. Germline V gene lookup returns CDR1 SGHTA and CDR2 FQGNSA. Trimming took 3 bases from V and 8 from J, leaving 14 bases between them. CDR3 in amino acids: CASSFSGKVDEQFF. CDR3 DNA sequence: TGTGCCAGCAGCTTCTCAGGCAAGGTTGATGAGCAGTTCTTC.

The sample holds a few counts of this clonotype. The V and J genes are TRBV29-1 and TRBJ2-2; 7 bases fit TRBD1. The CDR3 loop spans 12 amino acids. In germline, CDR1 is SQVTM, CDR2 ANQGSEA. J lost 5 bases, V lost 6 bases, and 3 bases had no gene match. CDR3: CSVNRGTGELFF. The CDR3, as DNA: TGCAGCGTAAACAGGGGAACCGGGGAGCTGTTTTTT.

V is TRBV23-1 and J is TRBJ2-7; a weak D match, TRBD2 (7 bases). TRBV23-1 is labeled an ORF, and its function is uncertain. V gave up 2 bases and J gave up 3 bases, with 17 bases separating them. CDR3 length: 16 amino acids. CDR3: CASSQRRSGTSYEQYF. Here the CDR3 DNA reads TGCGCCAGCAGTCAACGACGGAGCGGGACAAGCTACGAGCAGTACTTC.

The V gene is TRBV7-9, the J gene TRBJ1-2; tentatively, D is TRBD1 (5 bases). The CDR3 length is 14 residues. V lost 6 bases and J lost 4, with 15 bases in between. CDR1 and CDR2 (germline): SEHNR, FQNEAQ (reference sequence). The CDR3 is CASSPGRTFYGYTF. In DNA form, the CDR3 reads TGTGCCAGCAGTCCGGGACGGACATTCTATGGCTACACCTTC.

This clonotype was counted at least ten times. CDR3 sequence: CASSISFYGYTF. The CDR3 coding sequence is TGTGCCAGCTCGATCAGCTTTTATGGCTACACCTTC. The chain is built from TRBV28 and TRBJ1-2; D ambiguous. The V and J ends lost 8 bases and 5 bases respectively, with 12 bases between them. Per the germline V gene, CDR1 is MDHEN and CDR2 is SYDVKM. The CDR3 consists of 12 residues.

This clonotype was counted between two and nine times. The CDR3 region has the DNA TGCAGCGTTGGAATAGGGGACGGACGCTTCTATGGCTACACCTTC. Protein product: CSVGIGDGRFYGYTF. The V and J genes are TRBV29-1 and TRBJ1-2; D is possibly TRBD1 (5 bases). The CDR3 extends over 15 amino acids. Germline values: CDR1 SQVTM, CDR2 ANQGSEA. The V and J ends lost 4 bases and 4 bases respectively, with 19 bases between them.